This passage covers 12 T cell receptor beta chains from one sample sequenced in a study of molecular identifiers for immune sequencing clone quantification. TCRdb recomputed calls from the PCR reads with MiXCR, one row per CDR3 protein. The profile shows more than 450,000 distinct CDR3 sequences, around a fifth of them singletons. Sample: naive CD8+ T cells from blood, with Jurkat cell RNA spiked in. Documented subset: FACS-sorted CD8+CD4-CCR7+CD45RA+ naive T cells. These receptors all stem from a human donor in good health. Some libraries in this study had Jurkat cell RNA spiked in.

This chain connects TRBV27 to TRBJ1-5, with a tentative D call TRBD1 (5 bases). CDR3 length equals 16 residues. Trimming cost V 6 bases and J 2 bases, with 17 bases left between them. Germline V gene sequence: CDR1 MNHEY, CDR2 SMNVEV (reference sequence). CDR3 in amino acids: CASRSGRASGNQPQHF. The DNA for the CDR3 is TGTGCCAGCAGGTCGGGCAGGGCTTCTGGCAATCAGCCCCAGCATTTT.

This clonotype has just a few counts. The chain combines TRBV25-1 with TRBJ1-4, with D perhaps matching TRBD1 (6 bases). Germline-derived CDR1 and CDR2 are MGHDK and SYGVNS. V was trimmed by 4 bases and J by 6 bases, leaving 18 bases between them. The length of the CDR3 is 16 residues. As DNA, the CDR3 is TGTGCCAGCAGTGGGCGACCGGGACACATGGATGAAAAACTGTTTTTT. It encodes CASSGRPGHMDEKLFF.

The chain uses TRBV28 and TRBJ2-5, with 9 bases identical to TRBD1. Germline CDR1 and CDR2: MDHEN and SYDVKM. Unmatched junction bases numbered 7, after V lost 1 base and J lost 4 bases. This CDR3 is built from 16 residues. CDR3 protein: CASSLYGQGSRETQYF. CDR3 DNA: TGTGCCAGCAGTTTATACGGACAGGGGTCTCGAGAGACCCAGTACTTC. The variable domain in full, completed from reference TRBV28 and TRBJ2-5, reads DVKVTQSSRYLVKRTGEKVFLECVQDMDHENMFWYRQDPGLGLRLIYFSYDVKMKEKGDIPEGYSVSREKKERFSLILESASTNQTSMYLCASSLYGQGSRETQYFGPGTRLLVL.

Comment on this clonotype: One base away lies a much larger clone, so this may be a sequencing read error. The V and J genes are TRBV20-1 and TRBJ1-6; no definite D call. CDR3 length: 15 amino acids. The V end lost 6 bases, the J end lost 8 bases, and 20 bases lay between the germline ends. Germline CDR1 and CDR2: DFQATT and SNEGSKA (reference sequence). In DNA, the CDR3 is TGCAGTGCCATAGATCGGGAGCTAGCCGATTCACCCCTCCACTTT. It translates to CSAIDRELADSPLHF.

This clonotype was observed many times. This chain connects TRBV4-3 to TRBJ1-2; 8 bases are shared with TRBD1. With V trimmed by 0 bases and J by 4 bases, 4 bases remained unmatched. CDR1 LGHNA and CDR2 YSLEER come from the germline V gene. CDR3 length: 15 residues. The CDR3 spells CASSQDEGTGYGYTF. In nucleotides, the CDR3 is TGCGCCAGCAGCCAAGATGAGGGGACAGGCTATGGCTACACCTTC.

This clonotype was seen more than once but under ten times. The chain is built from TRBV30 and TRBJ2-1, with unresolved D. The CDR3 covers 12 residues. V was trimmed by 0 bases and J by 10 bases, leaving 10 bases between them. CDR1 GTSNPN and CDR2 SVGIG come from the germline V gene (reference sequence). CDR3 nucleotide sequence: TGTGCCTGGAGTGTATTAGGCAGAGAGCAGTTCTTC. Its translation is CAWSVLGREQFF.

This clonotype was seen many times. The chain couples TRBV28 to TRBJ1-5; maybe TRBD1 (5 bases). Germline V CDR1 and CDR2: MDHEN, SYDVKM. This CDR3 has 15 amino acids. V dropped 3 bases and J dropped 4 bases, with 13 bases sitting between them. The CDR3 here is CASSFTGRRNQPQHF. The DNA for the CDR3 is TGTGCCAGCAGTTTTACAGGTCGACGAAATCAGCCCCAGCATTTT.

The chain uses TRBV4-1 and TRBJ1-5; D is unclear. Between the trimmed V and J ends, which lost 4 bases and 2 bases, there was a span of 12 bases. This CDR3 region has 15 residues. Germline V gene sequence: CDR1 MGHRA, CDR2 YSYEKL. CDR3 region: CASSPSTTRNQPQHF. The DNA for the CDR3 is TGCGCCAGCAGCCCCTCTACCACCCGCAATCAGCCCCAGCATTTT.

This clonotype was seen repeatedly, ten times or more. V and J are TRBV6-6 and TRBJ2-5, with TRBD2 matching 12 bases. CDR3 length equals 16 residues. CDR1 is MNHNY, CDR2 SVGAGI, per germline (reference sequence). Trimming at V came to 8 bases and at J to 1 base, leaving 8 bases not matched to a gene. The CDR3 region has the DNA TGTGCCAGCGGATCGACTAGCGGGGGACTCCAAGAGACCCAGTACTTC. This codes for CASGSTSGGLQETQYF.

A few counts support this clonotype. The chain joins TRBV7-9 to TRBJ2-7, with no clear D. V lost 1 base and J 3 bases, leaving 13 bases between the germline ends. Per germline, CDR1 SEHNR and CDR2 FQNEAQ (reference sequence). This CDR3 region has 15 residues. The CDR3 reads CASSLVPGWDYEQYF. CDR3 bases: TGTGCCAGCAGCTTAGTTCCAGGATGGGACTACGAGCAGTACTTC.

The chain uses TRBV20-1 and TRBJ1-4, with 7 bases aligning to TRBD1. J was trimmed by 4 bases and V by 6 bases; bases with no gene match: 5. Per germline, CDR1 DFQATT and CDR2 SNEGSKA (reference sequence). CDR3 size: 13 residues. CDR3 in DNA: TGCAGTGCGGCGGGACAGTATAATGAAAAACTGTTTTTT. Its translation is CSAAGQYNEKLFF.

This clonotype was seen only a few times. The chain links TRBV4-3 to TRBJ1-1, with D possibly TRBD1 on 5 matching bases. The CDR3 totals 16 residues. Germline-derived CDR1 and CDR2 are LGHNA and YSLEER. The V end was cut by 2 bases, the J end by 5 bases, with 18 bases between. CDR3 in amino acids: CASSQTSDAGGTEAFF. CDR3 nucleotide sequence: TGCGCCAGCAGCCAAACTTCTGACGCGGGGGGAACTGAAGCTTTCTTT.